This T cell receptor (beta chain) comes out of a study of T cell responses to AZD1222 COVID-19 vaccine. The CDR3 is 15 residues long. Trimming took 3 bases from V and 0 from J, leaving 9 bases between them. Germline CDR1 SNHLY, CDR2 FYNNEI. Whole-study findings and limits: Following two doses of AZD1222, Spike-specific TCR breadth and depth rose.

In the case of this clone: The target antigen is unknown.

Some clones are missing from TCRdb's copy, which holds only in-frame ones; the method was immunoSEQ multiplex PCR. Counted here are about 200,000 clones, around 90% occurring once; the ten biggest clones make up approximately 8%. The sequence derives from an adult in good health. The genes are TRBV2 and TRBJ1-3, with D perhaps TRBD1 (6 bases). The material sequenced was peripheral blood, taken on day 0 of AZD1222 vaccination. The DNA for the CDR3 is TGTGCCAGCAGTGAGACAGGAACCTCTGGAAACACCATATATTTT. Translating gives CASSETGTSGNTIYF.